These T cell receptor beta chains were read from a single sample in a study of beta chain features in type 1 diabetes. Method: immunoSEQ multiplex PCR; TCRdb's copy keeps in-frame clones and lacks some. The sample has almost 250,000 clones; less than 15% are singletons. The specimen was naive CD4+ T cells from blood. Every receptor here comes from a woman in her thirties or forties in good health. Both conserved end residues are part of each CDR3. The D gene is left open where the match is weak. The size entry is marked missing in some rows and otherwise reads once, few, many or a size class.

clone size	V gene	D gene	J gene	CDR3 protein	CDR3 DNA
-	TRBV27	-	TRBJ2-7	CASSLSTAYEQYF	TGTGCCAGCAGTTTATCGACAGCCTACGAGCAGTACTTC
-	TRBV7-2	TRBD1	TRBJ1-4	CASSSGMTGVGEKLFF	TGTGCCAGCAGCTCAGGGATGACAGGGGTGGGTGAAAAACTGTTTTTT
-	TRBV29-1	-	TRBJ1-2	CSVVPGGPVGGDTF	TGCAGCGTTGTTCCCGGGGGACCCGTTGGAGGGGACACCTTC
few	TRBV5-1	-	TRBJ2-1	CASSLIRGANNEQFF	TGCGCCAGCAGCTTGATACGGGGGGCAAACAATGAGCAGTTCTTC
few	TRBV7-9	TRBD1	TRBJ1-6	CASSLRDRIFSPLHF	TGTGCCAGCAGCTTACGGGACAGGATTTTCTCACCCCTCCACTTT
few	TRBV29-1	-	TRBJ2-7	CSATASSYEQYF	TGCAGCGCCACTGCCTCCTCCTACGAGCAGTACTTC
few	TRBV7-9	TRBD1	TRBJ1-1	CASSIDRGRYEAFF	TGTGCCAGCAGCATCGACAGGGGAAGGTATGAAGCTTTCTTT
-	TRBV19	-	TRBJ2-3	CASTRGRSDTQYF	TGTGCCAGTACGCGGGGTAGGTCAGATACGCAGTATTTT
few	TRBV5-4	TRBD2	TRBJ2-7	CASQPSAGAYEQYF	TGTGCCAGCCAGCCCTCAGCGGGGGCCTACGAGCAGTACTTC
-	TRBV4-1	TRBD1	TRBJ2-7	CASSQVIRTGTGFHEQYF	TGCGCCAGCAGCCAAGTCATACGCACCGGGACAGGGTTCCACGAGCAGTACTTC
few	TRBV9	-	TRBJ2-2	CASSVGKGRPGELFF	TGTGCCAGCAGCGTAGGGAAGGGGCGGCCCGGGGAGCTGTTTTTT
few	TRBV27	-	TRBJ1-4	CASSLYPPRGTNEKLFF	TGTGCCAGCAGTTTATACCCCCCCCGAGGAACTAATGAAAAACTGTTTTTT
-	TRBV6-1	-	TRBJ2-2	CASSLSGGTGELFF	TGTGCCAGCAGTCTCAGTGGGGGGACCGGGGAGCTGTTTTTT